The present TCR beta chain was sequenced within a study of blood T cell repertoires in COVID-19. Assay used: immunoSEQ multiplex PCR; TCRdb lists only in-frame clones, some missing. The sample lists some 250,000 clones; about three quarters were seen once. What was sequenced was peripheral blood. This receptor was taken from an elderly woman with acute or convalescent COVID-19.

CDR3 DNA: TGTGCCAGCAGTTACTCGACGGGACAGCCTAATGAAAAACTGTTTTTT. Translating it yields CASSYSTGQPNEKLFF. The rearrangement uses TRBV6-2 or TRBV6-3 and TRBJ1-4; 7 bases are shared with TRBD1. Trimming took 0 bases from V and 3 from J; bases not matched to a gene: 4. CDR3 length equals 16 residues. CDR1 and CDR2 (germline): MNHEY, SVGEGT.